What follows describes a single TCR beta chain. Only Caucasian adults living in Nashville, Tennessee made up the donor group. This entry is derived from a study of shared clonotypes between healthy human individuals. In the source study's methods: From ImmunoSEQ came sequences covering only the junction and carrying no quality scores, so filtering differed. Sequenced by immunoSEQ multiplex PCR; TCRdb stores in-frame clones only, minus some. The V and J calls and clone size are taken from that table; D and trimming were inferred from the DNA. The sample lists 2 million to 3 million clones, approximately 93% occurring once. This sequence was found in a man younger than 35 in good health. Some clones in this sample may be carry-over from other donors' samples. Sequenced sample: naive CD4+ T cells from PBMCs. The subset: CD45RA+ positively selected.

CDR3 amino acids: CASSRGGGNTEAFF. The CDR3 bases are TGCGCCAGCAGCCGGGGAGGGGGGAACACTGAAGCTTTCTTT. V gene TRBV4-1 combines with J gene TRBJ1-1; TRBD1 might be the D (6 bases). V lost 4 bases and J 1 base, leaving 10 bases between the germline ends. Germline V gives CDR1 MGHRA, CDR2 YSYEKL. This CDR3 is 14 amino acids long.